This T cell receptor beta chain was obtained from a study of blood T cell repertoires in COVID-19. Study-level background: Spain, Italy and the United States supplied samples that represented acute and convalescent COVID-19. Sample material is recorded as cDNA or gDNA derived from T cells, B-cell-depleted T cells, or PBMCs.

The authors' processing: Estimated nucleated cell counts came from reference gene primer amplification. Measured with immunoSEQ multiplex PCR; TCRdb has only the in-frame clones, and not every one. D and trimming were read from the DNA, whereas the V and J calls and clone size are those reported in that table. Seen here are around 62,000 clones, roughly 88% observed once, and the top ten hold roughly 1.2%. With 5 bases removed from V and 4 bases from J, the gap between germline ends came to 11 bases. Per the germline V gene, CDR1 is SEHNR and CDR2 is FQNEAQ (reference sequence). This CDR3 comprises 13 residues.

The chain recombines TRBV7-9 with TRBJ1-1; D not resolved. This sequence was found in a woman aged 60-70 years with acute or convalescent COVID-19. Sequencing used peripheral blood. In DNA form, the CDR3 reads TGTGCCAGCAGCCCCCGGCCTAGCACTGAAGCTTTCTTT. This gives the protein CASSPRPSTEAFF.